The rows below give T cell receptor beta chains drawn from one sample of a study of shared clonotypes between healthy human individuals. Sequenced by immunoSEQ multiplex PCR; TCRdb stores in-frame clones only, minus some. The table has under 2,000,000 clones, 85% to 95% seen once. Sequencing input: naive CD8+ T cells sorted from blood. All receptors derive from a man in his late teens or twenties in good health. Both conserved end residues are part of each CDR3. Fields, in order: D gene, J gene, V gene, clone size, CDR3 protein, CDR3 DNA. D genes are given only for firm matches. The size entry is marked missing in some rows and otherwise reads once, few, many or a size class.

>TRBD1|TRBJ2-7|TRBV2|-
CASSPGQEGEYEQYF
TGTGCCAGCAGCCCTGGACAGGAAGGGGAGTACGAGCAGTACTTC
>-|TRBJ2-7|TRBV6-6|once
CASSYLDSSYEQYF
TGTGCCAGCAGTTACTTGGACTCTTCCTACGAGCAGTACTTC
>TRBD1|TRBJ1-1|TRBV5-6|-
CASSLEQGAIARTEAFF
TGTGCCAGCAGCTTGGAACAGGGGGCAATAGCTAGGACTGAAGCTTTCTTT
>TRBD2|TRBJ2-7|TRBV6-4|-
CASRETGGLGEQYF
TGTGCCAGCAGGGAAACGGGGGGGCTCGGGGAGCAGTACTTC
>-|TRBJ1-1|TRBV19|-
CASSIAFGGGQDPEAFF
TGTGCCAGTAGTATAGCGTTCGGAGGGGGGCAGGACCCTGAAGCTTTCTTT
>TRBD2|TRBJ2-7|TRBV28|-
CASSPGGAGGGYEQYF
TGTGCCAGCAGTCCCGGGGGAGCGGGGGGTGGATACGAGCAGTACTTC
>-|TRBJ2-2|TRBV27|-
CASSRLQAVGNSGELFF
TGTGCCAGCAGTAGGCTGCAGGCAGTAGGTAATTCCGGGGAGCTGTTTTTT
>TRBD1|TRBJ2-7|TRBV5-6|-
CASSFLTGGSSYEQYF
TGTGCCAGCAGCTTTTTGACAGGGGGGAGCTCCTACGAGCAGTACTTC
>-|TRBJ1-1|TRBV7-6|once
CASSPGSTEAFF
TGTGCCAGCAGCCCGGGAAGCACTGAAGCTTTCTTT
>TRBD1|TRBJ1-2|TRBV2|-
CASSQDRDGSGYTF
TGTGCCAGCAGCCAGGACAGGGACGGGAGCGGCTACACCTTC
>TRBD2|TRBJ2-7|TRBV27|-
CASSWTSNYEQYF
TGTGCCAGCAGTTGGACTAGCAACTACGAGCAGTACTTC
>TRBD2|TRBJ2-5|TRBV7-9|once
CASSLVGLAGGQETQYF
TGTGCCAGCAGCTTAGTCGGGCTAGCGGGGGGCCAAGAGACCCAGTACTTC
>-|TRBJ1-3|TRBV7-3|-
CASSHHPRQGGNTIYF
TGTGCCAGCAGCCATCACCCTAGGCAGGGCGGAAACACCATATATTTT
>-|TRBJ2-2|TRBV9|-
CASSVVPGELFF
TGTGCCAGCAGCGTAGTGCCGGGGGAGCTGTTTTTT
>-|TRBJ2-5|TRBV27|-
CASQRLGVEETQYF
TGTGCCAGCCAAAGGTTGGGGGTAGAGGAGACCCAGTACTTC
>TRBD1|TRBJ2-7|TRBV4-1|-
CASSSRDRGFYEQYF
TGCGCCAGCAGCTCCCGGGACAGGGGTTTTTACGAGCAGTACTTC
>TRBD1|TRBJ1-2|TRBV13|once
CASSTSTGYYGYTF
TGTGCCAGCAGCACCTCGACAGGGTACTATGGCTACACCTTC
>-|TRBJ1-1|TRBV4-1|-
CASSQVKGGGNTEAFF
TGCGCCAGCAGCCAAGTTAAGGGGGGAGGAAACACTGAAGCTTTCTTT
>-|TRBJ2-7|TRBV6-1|once
CASSEIGALMHEQYF
TGTGCCAGCAGTGAAATAGGGGCGCTGATGCACGAGCAGTACTTC
>-|TRBJ2-7|TRBV7-8|-
CASSPGLDEQYF
TGTGCCAGCAGCCCTGGATTGGACGAGCAGTACTTC
>TRBD1|TRBJ2-7|TRBV11-2|-
CASSLEVAGGTYEQYF
TGTGCCAGCAGCTTAGAGGTCGCAGGGGGCACCTACGAGCAGTACTTC
>TRBD1|TRBJ2-7|TRBV7-9|-
CASSSRDRAYEQYF
TGTGCCAGCAGCTCCCGGGACAGGGCCTACGAGCAGTACTTC
>-|TRBJ1-1|TRBV2|-
CASSLTSGNTEAFF
TGTGCCAGCAGCCTCACCTCAGGGAACACTGAAGCTTTCTTT
>TRBD1|TRBJ1-4|TRBV7-9|-
CASSFRTGGTNEKLFF
TGTGCCAGCAGCTTCCGGACAGGGGGGACTAATGAAAAACTGTTTTTT
>-|TRBJ2-3|TRBV6-5|once
CAAAHGGADTQYF
TGTGCCGCTGCCCACGGGGGAGCAGATACGCAGTATTTT
>TRBD1|TRBJ1-1|TRBV7-9|-
CASSPTSQGQAFF
TGTGCCAGCAGCCCCACTTCACAGGGGCAAGCTTTCTTT
>TRBD1|TRBJ2-7|TRBV5-1|-
CASSLAETGGYEQYF
TGCGCCAGCAGCTTAGCCGAGACAGGGGGGTACGAGCAGTACTTC
>-|TRBJ1-2|TRBV6-1|-
CASSPQGLSYGYTF
TGTGCCAGCAGCCCTCAGGGACTGTCCTATGGCTACACCTTC
>-|TRBJ2-1|TRBV30|-
CAWSTRSGNEQFF
TGTGCCTGGAGTACTAGGTCGGGCAATGAGCAGTTCTTC
>TRBD2|TRBJ2-1|TRBV27|-
CASRAGTSGNNEQFF
TGTGCCAGCAGAGCAGGGACTAGCGGGAACAATGAGCAGTTCTTC
>TRBD2|TRBJ2-2|TRBV5-8|-
CASSWDLAGGYTGELFF
TGTGCCAGCAGCTGGGACCTAGCGGGGGGCTACACCGGGGAGCTGTTTTTT